One and the same sample provided the 8 T cell receptor beta chains below, sequenced in a study of radiation and T cells in renal cell carcinoma (dated by TCRdb to about 2020). Explained via the paper, the time point label denotes: baseline pretreatment blood. This specimen's treatment or condition label, per the study, means: 15 Gy SBRT to primary tumor, nephrectomy 4 weeks later. Preparation of the library involved the immunoSEQ multiplex PCR assay. TCRdb re-hosts the immuneACCESS table, in-frame sequences only. Its copies lack some clones; in the studies checked, an unresolved V gene accounts for under half of them, and the cause for the rest is not known. This sample has about 150,000 clones in its table, and 70% to 90% of those were observed once. The top ten constitute around 11% of the sample. Sequenced here: blood, sampled from a patient whose treatment included radiotherapy and nephrectomy. These receptors were obtained from a woman between 45 and 60 years old with renal cell carcinoma.

V usage is TRBV6-5 and J usage is TRBJ1-1; D is unclear. This CDR3 has 15 amino acids. Germline V gene sequence: CDR1 MNHEY, CDR2 SVGAGI. V lost 2 bases, J lost 0 bases, and 10 bases lay in between. CDR3 in DNA: TGTGCCAGCAGTTACGGAGGGAGTCTGAACACTGAAGCTTTCTTT. Protein sequence: CASSYGGSLNTEAFF.

The chain recombines TRBV4-1 with TRBJ1-1; 7 bases are shared with TRBD1. The CDR3 consists of 16 residues. Germline assignment: CDR1 MGHRA and CDR2 YSYEKL. V was clipped by 4 bases and J by 0 bases; unmatched bases: 8. CDR3 loop: CASSPRQGDMNTEAFF. CDR3 bases: TGCGCCAGCAGCCCCCGACAGGGTGATATGAACACTGAAGCTTTCTTT.

The V and J genes are TRBV6-1 and TRBJ1-5, with D perhaps matching TRBD1 (5 bases). CDR3 length equals 14 residues. V lost 3 bases, J lost 4 bases, and 10 bases lay in between. Per the germline V gene, CDR1 is MNHNS and CDR2 is SASEGT. The CDR3 here is CASSDYRQNQPQHF. The CDR3 DNA sequence: TGTGCCAGCAGTGATTATCGACAGAATCAGCCCCAGCATTTT.

The chain has TRBV4-2 and TRBJ1-6; no clear D gene. CDR3 length: 15 residues. Germline CDR1 is LGHNA and CDR2 is YNFKEQ. Trimming pared 3 bases from V and 5 bases from J, leaving 11 bases between. This CDR3 is CASSHAQEHNSPLHF. Written as DNA, the CDR3 is TGTGCCAGCAGCCATGCCCAGGAGCATAATTCACCCCTCCACTTT.

The sample holds one count of this clone. The genes are TRBV29-1 and TRBJ2-3; D is unresolved. V gave up 3 bases and J gave up 0 bases, with 4 bases separating them. The germline gives CDR1 SQVTM, CDR2 ANQGSEA. The CDR3 is 12 amino acids. This chain's CDR3 is CSVEPSTDTQYF. In DNA form, the CDR3 reads TGCAGCGTTGAGCCTAGCACAGATACGCAGTATTTT.

In this sample, this clone turned up once. The chain carries TRBV5-1 and TRBJ2-1; TRBD2 is a possible D gene (5 bases). V was cut by 2 bases and J by 8 bases, with 8 bases left in between. The CDR3 has 12 amino acids. The germline V gene has CDR1 SGHRS and CDR2 YFSETQ. The CDR3 loop reads CASSFGADEQFF. The CDR3 DNA follows: TGCGCCAGCAGCTTCGGAGCGGATGAGCAGTTCTTC.

The rearrangement links TRBV5-8 to TRBJ1-1; D not resolved. The ends were cut back, 4 bases at V and 1 base at J, with 11 bases in the middle. Germline CDR1 is SGHTS and CDR2 is YDEGEE. The CDR3 loop spans 14 amino acids. CDR3 loop: CASSLGGPNTEAFF. Written as DNA, the CDR3 is TGTGCCAGCAGCCTCGGAGGACCGAACACTGAAGCTTTCTTT.

J is TRBJ1-4 and V is TRBV13; possible D gene TRBD1, 5 bases. V lost 5 bases, J lost 4 bases, and 23 bases lay in between. CDR1 PRHDT and CDR2 FYEKMQ come from the germline V gene (reference sequence). The CDR3 spans 18 residues. The CDR3 reads CASSEAGPRGGDNEKLFF. The CDR3 DNA sequence: TGTGCCAGCAGCGAGGCCGGCCCAAGGGGAGGGGATAATGAAAAACTGTTTTTT.